The clone carrying this T cell receptor (beta chain) was detected only once. The data were taken from a study of blood T cell repertoires in COVID-19. In the study overall: The origin of the acute and convalescent COVID-19 samples was the United States, Italy and Spain.

Study processing details: By means of reference gene primer amplification, nucleated cell counts were estimated. Profiling relied on immunoSEQ multiplex PCR, and the TCRdb table lists in-frame clones only, not all of them. That table supplies the V and J calls and clone size; D and trimming were determined from the DNA. The table lists around 86,000 clones, around 86% of them singletons. V lost 5 bases to trimming and J lost 0 bases, with 8 bases between them. Germline CDR1 is LNHDA and CDR2 is SQIVND (reference sequence). The CDR3 contains 14 residues. What was sequenced was peripheral blood. V usage is TRBV19 and J usage is TRBJ1-3; possible D gene TRBD1, 5 bases. This sequence originates from a woman of 80 years or more with acute or convalescent COVID-19. The CDR3 loop is CASSETDSGNTIYF. The DNA for the CDR3 is TGTGCCAGTAGTGAGACAGACTCTGGAAACACCATATATTTT.